Here is one T cell receptor beta chain with its context. One end of the junction fails to match germline, which may point to a read error. The data were produced by immunoSEQ multiplex PCR, yet TCRdb's version contains in-frame clones alone and is incomplete. The data hold roughly 100,000 clones, with about 90% observed a single time. The data derive from a study of control samples from healthy donors and cancer patients. The CDR3 is 16 amino acids. Germline loops: CDR1 MNHGY, CDR2 SAAAGT. The receptor was isolated from a woman aged 18-30 years in good health. The V and J genes are TRBV6-8 and TRBJ2-7, with D possibly being TRBD1 or TRBD2 (5 bases each). Sequenced: blood. This CDR3 reads CASTYPGPGSSYEQYF. CDR3 DNA: TGTGCCAGCACTTACCCCGGGCCAGGGAGCTCCTACGAGCAGTACTTC.